This T cell receptor beta chain was found in a study of T cell changes during pregnancy in multiple sclerosis. The germline CDR1 and CDR2 sequences are SGHTA and FQGNSA. V was clipped by 0 bases and J by 6 bases, with 12 bases between them. The CDR3 contains 15 residues. Using immunoSEQ multiplex PCR, the repertoire was profiled, and TCRdb retains in-frame clones only, with some absent. The sample lists under 45,000 clones, about 88% occurring once. The clonotype originates from a female donor with multiple sclerosis, enrolled in a pregnancy study. Sequencing was performed on CD4+ T cells from peripheral blood mononuclear cells, taken in the second trimester of pregnancy. The chain recombines TRBV7-2 with TRBJ2-1, with TRBD2 as a possible D gene (6 bases). CDR3 in amino acids: CASSLAHGGINEQFF. The CDR3 DNA reads TGTGCCAGCAGCTTAGCCCATGGGGGGATCAATGAGCAGTTCTTC.